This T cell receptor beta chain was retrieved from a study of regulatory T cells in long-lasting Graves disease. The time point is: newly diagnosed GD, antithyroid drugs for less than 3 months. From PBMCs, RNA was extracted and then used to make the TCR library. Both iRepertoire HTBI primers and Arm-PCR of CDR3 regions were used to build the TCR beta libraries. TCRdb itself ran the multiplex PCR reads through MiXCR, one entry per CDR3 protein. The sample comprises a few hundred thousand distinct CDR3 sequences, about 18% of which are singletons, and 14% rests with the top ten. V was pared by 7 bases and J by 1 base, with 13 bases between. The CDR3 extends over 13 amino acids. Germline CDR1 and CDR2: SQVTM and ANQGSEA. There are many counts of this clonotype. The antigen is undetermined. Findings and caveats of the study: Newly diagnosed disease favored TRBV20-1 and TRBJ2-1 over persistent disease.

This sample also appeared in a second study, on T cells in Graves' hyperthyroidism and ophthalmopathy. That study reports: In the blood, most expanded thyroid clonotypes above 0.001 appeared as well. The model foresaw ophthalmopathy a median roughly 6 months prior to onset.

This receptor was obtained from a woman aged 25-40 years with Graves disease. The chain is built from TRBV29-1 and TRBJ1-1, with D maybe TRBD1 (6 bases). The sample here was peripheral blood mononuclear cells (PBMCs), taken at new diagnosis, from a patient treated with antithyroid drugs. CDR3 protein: CSGVGQRNTEAFF. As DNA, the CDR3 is TGCAGCGGAGTTGGACAGAGGAACACTGAAGCTTTCTTT. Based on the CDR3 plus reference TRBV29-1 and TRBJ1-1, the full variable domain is SAVISQKPSRDICQRGTSLTIQCQVDSQVTMMFWYRQQPGQSLTLIATANQGSEATYESGFVIDKFPISRPNLTFSTLTVSNMSPEDSSIYLCSGVGQRNTEAFFGQGTRLTVV.